The 14 T cell receptor beta chains listed next were all sequenced from one sample in a study of blood T cell repertoires in COVID-19 (dated by TCRdb to the early 2020s). Libraries were made using the immunoSEQ multiplex PCR assay. Drawn from immuneACCESS, this table holds only the in-frame rearrangements with V and J called that TCRdb kept. Clones are partly lost; checked studies trace under half to an unresolved V gene and leave the rest unexplained. The sample includes over 90,000 clones, with 75% to 90% observed a single time. The top ten hold 13% of the sample. Sequencing was performed on peripheral blood. The receptors derive from a human donor in a cohort sampled during active or convalescent COVID-19.

The CDR3 is CASSDDRGAGVVTDTQYF. CDR3 nucleotides: TGTGCCAGCAGCGACGACCGGGGAGCGGGGGTAGTCACAGATACGCAGTATTTT. The gene calls are TRBV3-1 (or the pseudogene TRBV3-2) and TRBJ2-3, with 8 bases that match TRBD2. The CDR3 loop spans 18 amino acids. V trimming: 5 bases; J trimming: 2 bases; junction bases outside the gene matches: 15. The germline V gene has CDR1 LGHDT and CDR2 YNNKEL (reference sequence).

The CDR3 coding sequence is TGTGCCAGCAGTTACAGGCAGGGGGCGCGGGATACGCAGTATTTT. Translating it yields CASSYRQGARDTQYF. This chain connects TRBV6-5 to TRBJ2-3; 8 bases map to TRBD1. Germline V gene lookup returns CDR1 MNHEY and CDR2 SVGAGI. The CDR3 has 15 residues. Trimming took 2 bases from V and 6 from J; bases not matched to a gene: 7.

The V call is TRBV7-3, the J call TRBJ1-1, with TRBD1 identical over 9 bases. The CDR3 consists of 21 residues. V lost 6 bases, J lost 0 bases, and 23 bases stayed unmatched. From germline, CDR1 is SGHTA and CDR2 FQGTGA. The CDR3 is CASSPPGTGTLLDNMNTEAFF. The DNA for the CDR3 is TGTGCCAGCAGTCCACCCGGGACAGGGACGTTGTTGGACAACATGAACACTGAAGCTTTCTTT.

The chain couples TRBV6-2 or TRBV6-3 to TRBJ2-3, with TRBD2 matching over 13 bases. CDR1 and CDR2 (germline): MNHEY, SVGEGT. The CDR3 is 15 amino acids. The junction had 10 bases not matched to a gene; V was cut back by 2 bases and J by 14 bases. The CDR3 DNA follows: TGTGCCAGCAGTTACCTTGGACTAGCGGGGGCCATATGGTATTTT. Amino acids: CASSYLGLAGAIWYF.

This sequence joins TRBV5-1 and TRBJ1-1, with a tentative D call TRBD1 (6 bases). Trimming removed 5 bases at V and 4 bases at J, with 18 bases between. The CDR3 has 15 residues. The germline CDR1 and CDR2 sequences are SGHRS and YFSETQ. Here the CDR3 reads CASSYSGQPGTEAFF. CDR3 DNA: TGCGCCAGCAGTTACTCGGGACAACCGGGCACTGAAGCTTTCTTT.

V gene TRBV18 combines with J gene TRBJ1-1, with 9 bases fitting TRBD1. The V segment lost 3 bases and the J segment 5 bases; nucleotides outside the gene matches: 10. The V gene's germline CDR1 is KGHSH and CDR2 LQKENI. CDR3 size: 16 residues. The CDR3 bases are TGTGCCAGCTCACCGGCGGGACAGGGACGGGGAACTGAAGCTTTCTTT. This gives the protein CASSPAGQGRGTEAFF.

This clone was observed once. CDR3 in amino acids: CASSLSMRGQGFAGANVLTF. DNA for the CDR3: TGTGCCAGCAGCTTAAGTATGAGGGGACAGGGTTTCGCTGGGGCCAACGTCCTGACTTTC. V and J are TRBV7-3 and TRBJ2-6; 9 positions match TRBD1. This CDR3 has 20 amino acids. V gave up 1 base and J gave up 2 bases; unmatched junction bases: 12. Germline CDR1 and CDR2: SGHTA and FQGTGA.

V gene TRBV18 combines with J gene TRBJ1-6, with D tentatively TRBD1 (6 bases). The germline CDR1 and CDR2 sequences are KGHSH and LQKENI. This CDR3 has 20 residues. With 3 bases removed from V and 1 base from J, the gap between germline ends came to 22 bases. The CDR3 DNA reads as TGTGCCAGCTCACCCCCAAGGGGGGGGACCGTTAAGTCCTATAATTCACCCCTCCACTTT. Its translation: CASSPPRGGTVKSYNSPLHF.

This clone has only one observation. The chain employs TRBV2 and TRBJ2-5, with 7 bases matching TRBD1. Germline V lookup: CDR1 SNHLY, CDR2 FYNNEI. The CDR3 extends over 15 amino acids. J was trimmed by 4 bases and V by 5 bases; bases with no gene match: 10. For the CDR3, the DNA is TGTGCCAGCAGTCCCCTAGGGGGCTCGAGAGAGACCCAGTACTTC. Protein: CASSPLGGSRETQYF.

The J gene is TRBJ2-7, the V gene TRBV12-3 or TRBV12-4; 7 positions match TRBD2. The CDR3 has 13 residues. The V gene end was trimmed by 7 bases and the J gene end by 9 bases; junction bases not matched to a gene: 12. The CDR3 is CASIRRGDRMQYF. The CDR3 nucleotides are TGTGCCAGCATTCGCCGGGGGGATAGGATGCAGTACTTC.

J is TRBJ1-1 and V is TRBV5-1, with TRBD1 as a possible D gene (5 bases). CDR1 and CDR2 (germline): SGHRS, YFSETQ. The V gene lost 4 bases and the J gene lost 4 bases, with 11 bases spanning the gap. The CDR3 has 13 amino acids. DNA for the CDR3: TGCGCCAGCAGCGATCCCGGGGGCACTGAAGCTTTCTTT. Translation: CASSDPGGTEAFF.

The J gene is TRBJ1-1, the V gene TRBV5-1; 9 nucleotides line up with TRBD1. The CDR3 contains 14 residues. Trimming at V came to 5 bases and at J to 5 bases, leaving 7 bases not matched to a gene. Germline V lookup: CDR1 SGHRS, CDR2 YFSETQ. In nucleotides, the CDR3 is TGCGCCAGCAGTTCCGGGACAGGGAAGACTGAAGCTTTCTTT. Protein sequence: CASSSGTGKTEAFF.

This clone was observed many times. This sequence joins TRBV5-1 and TRBJ2-1; 11 bases are a match to TRBD1. V lost 7 bases, J lost 4 bases, and 7 bases stayed unmatched. This CDR3 contains 15 residues. Looked up from germline, CDR1 is SGHRS and CDR2 is YFSETQ. The CDR3 protein is CASRMGQGDYNEQFF. CDR3 coding DNA: TGCGCCAGCCGGATGGGACAGGGGGATTACAATGAGCAGTTCTTC.

There are a few counts of this clone. V and J are TRBV4-3 and TRBJ2-2; 7 bases are a match to TRBD1. The J segment lost 0 bases and the V segment lost 2 bases, leaving 12 bases of the junction unmatched. This CDR3 contains 19 residues. Germline CDR1 LGHNA, CDR2 YSLEER. CDR3 residues: CASSQYRQGLSSNTGELFF. CDR3 coding DNA: TGCGCCAGCAGCCAATACCGACAGGGCTTGAGTTCGAACACCGGGGAGCTGTTTTTT.